Following are 7 T cell receptor beta chains from one sample sequenced in a study of blood T cell repertoires in COVID-19. Clones were sequenced by immunoSEQ multiplex PCR, and TCRdb holds only the in-frame ones, with some missing. The table records 90,000 or so clones, over 65% of them present only once. The material sequenced was peripheral blood. These receptors came from a human donor in a cohort sampled during active COVID-19.

The DNA of the CDR3 is TGTGCCAGCACCCGAGGACTAGCGGGAGGCAATGAGCAGTTCTTC. As protein: CASTRGLAGGNEQFF. This rearrangement joins TRBV28 to TRBJ2-1, with TRBD2 identical over 14 bases. V lost 7 bases to trimming and J lost 6 bases; unmatched junction nucleotides: 5. In germline, CDR1 is MDHEN, CDR2 SYDVKM. The CDR3 has 15 amino acids.

The CDR3 DNA sequence: TGTGCCAGCAGTTATCGCGACAGGCAAAACACTGAAGCTTTCTTT. It specifies CASSYRDRQNTEAFF. The chain recombines TRBV6-2 or TRBV6-3 with TRBJ1-1, with a weak D call TRBD1 (6 bases). CDR1 MNHEY and CDR2 SVGEGT come from the germline V gene. The CDR3 runs 15 residues. The ends were cut back, 3 bases at V and 2 bases at J, with 13 bases in the middle.

The chain links TRBV3-1 (or the pseudogene TRBV3-2) to TRBJ2-3; 9 nucleotides match TRBD2. Germline loops: CDR1 LGHDT, CDR2 YNNKEL (reference sequence). The CDR3 sequence is 18 residues long. V gave up 0 bases and J gave up 3 bases; unmatched junction bases: 10. DNA of the CDR3: TGTGCCAGCAGCCAAGATGGAGTAGCGGGGGCTCAAACAGATACGCAGTATTTT. Its translation is CASSQDGVAGAQTDTQYF.

V usage is TRBV7-8 and J usage is TRBJ2-7; TRBD1 agrees at 9 bases. CDR1 is SGHVS and CDR2 is FQNEAQ in the germline V gene. V shed 4 bases, J shed 4 bases, and the junction held 14 bases outside the gene matches. This CDR3 contains 17 residues. CDR3 nucleotides: TGTGCCAGCAGCTCCCTGGCCCGGGACAGGGAAGGATACGAGCAGTACTTC. It codes for CASSSLARDREGYEQYF.

This chain links TRBV28 with TRBJ1-1; D is unresolved. Germline assignment: CDR1 MDHEN and CDR2 SYDVKM. The V end lost 3 bases, the J end lost 11 bases, and 10 bases lay between the germline ends. The CDR3 length is 11 residues. In nucleotides, the CDR3 is TGTGCCAGCAGTTTGCGGAGGGCGGCTTTCTTT. Translating it yields CASSLRRAAFF.

The V gene is TRBV3-1 (or the pseudogene TRBV3-2), the J gene TRBJ2-1; a weak D match, TRBD2 (5 bases). Trimming took off 0 bases at V and 0 bases at J, with 12 bases between the two ends. Germline CDR1 is LGHDT and CDR2 is YNNKEL (reference sequence). CDR3 length equals 17 residues. CDR3 nucleotides: TGTGCCAGCAGCCAAGATTTAGTAGCGACCTCCTACAATGAGCAGTTCTTC. Translating it yields CASSQDLVATSYNEQFF.

The chain carries TRBV28 and TRBJ2-6; D is possibly TRBD1 (6 bases). V lost 5 bases to trimming and J lost 0 bases, with 17 bases between them. CDR1 and CDR2 (germline): MDHEN, SYDVKM. The CDR3 is 18 residues long. CDR3 coding DNA: TGTGCCAGCAGTCAAGGCCAGGGGCTTAGCTCTGGGGCCAACGTCCTGACTTTC. Amino acids: CASSQGQGLSSGANVLTF.